This passage covers 10 T cell receptor beta chains from one sample sequenced in a study of spatial heterogeneity in lung cancer. Regarding time point: sample taken at primary tumor resection. Unsorted whole RNA of tumor, nontumor lung or frozen PBMC was sequenced. TCRdb re-called the 5' RACE reads with MiXCR, one entry per CDR3 protein. The sample lists approximately 12,000 distinct CDR3 sequences, 5.5% to 7.5% occurring once. The specimen was normal lung tissue next to the tumor, collected at surgery. The source is a male donor with early-stage non-small cell lung cancer.

This clonotype was found many times. V and J are TRBV2 and TRBJ1-2, with D uncertain. The V gene lost 6 bases and the J gene lost 1 base, with 9 bases spanning the gap. The germline gives CDR1 SNHLY, CDR2 FYNNEI. The CDR3 contains 13 residues. The CDR3 nucleotides are TGTGCCAGCAGCCCGAACAGTAACTATGGCTACACCTTC. The encoded protein is CASSPNSNYGYTF.

This clonotype has a handful of counts. The V call is TRBV9, the J call TRBJ2-7; D could derive from TRBD1 or TRBD2 (5 bases each). Trimming removed 3 bases from V and 2 bases from J, with 18 bases in between. Germline loops: CDR1 SGDLS, CDR2 YYNGEE. This CDR3 is built from 16 residues. The CDR3 reads CASSAGPLTPAYEQYF. In nucleotides, the CDR3 is TGTGCCAGCAGCGCGGGGCCACTTACGCCCGCCTACGAGCAGTACTTC.

The rearrangement joins TRBV5-4 to TRBJ2-5, with 10 bases matching TRBD2. Germline V gives CDR1 SGHNT, CDR2 YYREEE (reference sequence). The V segment lost 0 bases and the J segment 5 bases; nucleotides outside the gene matches: 4. The CDR3 is made up of 15 amino acids. The CDR3 DNA follows: TGTGCCAGCAGCTTGGGGACTAGCGGAGGGGAGACCCAGTACTTC. Its protein product is CASSLGTSGGETQYF.

Ten or more counts support this clonotype. The chain has TRBV5-1 and TRBJ2-5; 13 bases are a match to TRBD2. From germline, CDR1 is SGHRS and CDR2 YFSETQ. The CDR3 is 15 amino acids. Unmatched junction bases numbered 3, after V lost 2 bases and J lost 5 bases. The CDR3: CASSFQTSGRETQYF. The CDR3 region has the DNA TGCGCCAGCAGCTTCCAGACTAGCGGGAGGGAGACCCAGTACTTC.

Many counts were recorded for this clonotype. J is TRBJ1-1 and V is TRBV5-4; 9 positions agree with TRBD1. Unmatched junction bases numbered 4, after V lost 4 bases and J lost 0 bases. Germline V gene sequence: CDR1 SGHNT, CDR2 YYREEE (reference sequence). The CDR3 length is 15 residues. CDR3 coding DNA: TGTGCCAGCAGCCCGACAGGGGGTATGAACACTGAAGCTTTCTTT. Translated: CASSPTGGMNTEAFF.

This clonotype was counted ten times or more. This chain joins TRBV4-1 and TRBJ1-4, with D perhaps matching TRBD1 (6 bases). This CDR3 has 19 amino acids. The germline CDR1 and CDR2 sequences are MGHRA and YSYEKL. The germline V and J ends were trimmed by 1 base and 0 bases, with 18 bases remaining between them. The CDR3 DNA follows: TGCGCCAGCAGCCAAGTCCTTCCCGGGGGGCTAACAACTAATGAAAAACTGTTTTTT. This codes for CASSQVLPGGLTTNEKLFF.

This clonotype appeared many times. This chain connects TRBV10-3 to TRBJ2-3; D ambiguous. CDR3 length: 14 residues. The ends were cut back, 5 bases at V and 3 bases at J, with 12 bases in the middle. CDR1 and CDR2 from the germline V gene are ENHRY and SYGVKD. CDR3 bases: TGTGCCATCAGTCCCGGCCCCGGGACAGATACGCAGTATTTT. It codes for CAISPGPGTDTQYF.

This clonotype was found many times. The gene calls are TRBV10-3 and TRBJ2-3; maybe TRBD1 (5 bases). This CDR3 has 15 amino acids. Germline values: CDR1 ENHRY, CDR2 SYGVKD. Trimming removed 3 bases at V and 3 bases at J, with 13 bases between. CDR3 protein: CAISDASTVTDTQYF. In nucleotides, the CDR3 is TGTGCCATCAGTGACGCCTCGACAGTGACAGATACGCAGTATTTT.

This clonotype is large by share. The rearrangement joins TRBV30 to TRBJ2-1; tentatively, D is TRBD1 (6 bases). The CDR3 is made up of 15 amino acids. Trimming shortened V by 5 bases and J by 9 bases, and 23 bases separated the two germline ends. CDR1 and CDR2 from the germline V gene are GTSNPN and SVGIG (reference sequence). CDR3 loop: CAWHAPWAGDFEQFF. CDR3 bases: TGTGCCTGGCACGCCCCCTGGGCAGGGGATTTTGAGCAGTTCTTC.

This clonotype appeared many times. CDR3 in DNA: TGTGCCAGCAGTTACTGGGACAGGGACTATGGCTACACCTTC. Amino acid sequence: CASSYWDRDYGYTF. The chain is built from TRBV6-2 or TRBV6-3 and TRBJ1-2; 9 positions agree with TRBD1. The V and J ends lost 1 base and 3 bases, in that order; junction bases with no gene match: 0. The germline CDR1 and CDR2 sequences are MNHEY and SVGEGT. The CDR3 extends over 14 amino acids.